This entry features one T cell receptor beta chain sequence. The data were obtained in a study of blood T cell repertoires in COVID-19. Data came from immunoSEQ multiplex PCR; TCRdb stores just in-frame clones and leaves some out. Of approximately 100,000 clones in the sample, roughly 91% were seen once. The TCR was taken from a human donor with acute or convalescent COVID-19. The donor label of this sample is uncertain. The sequencing sample was made of peripheral blood.

For the CDR3, the DNA is TGTGCCAGTAGTGAGGGTCCTGGGGCCAACGTCCTGACTTTC. Its protein is CASSEGPGANVLTF. V is TRBV19 and J is TRBJ2-6; possible D gene TRBD2, 5 bases. This CDR3 region has 14 residues. V lost 5 bases and J lost 2, with 7 bases in between. Germline lookup yields CDR1 LNHDA and CDR2 SQIVND (reference sequence). The full variable domain, completed using reference TRBV19 and TRBJ2-6, is DGGITQSPKYLFRKEGQNVTLSCEQNLNHDAMYWYRQDPGQGLRLIYYSQIVNDFQKGDIAEGYSVSREKKESFPLTVTSAQKNPTAFYLCASSEGPGANVLTFGAGSRLTVL.